This T cell receptor beta chain was captured in a study of T-cell reconstitution after alpha-beta-depleted transplantation in children (TCRdb year 2016). Context from the whole study: T-cell immune reconstitution after TCRalphabeta/CD19-depleted allogeneic hematopoietic cell transplantation in children was quantitatively tracked in the study by means of TCR repertoire profiling.

Compared with germline, V lacks 5 bases and J lacks 4 bases; bases without a gene match: 10. The CDR3 measures 16 amino acids from cysteine to valine. CDR3 DNA only is kept here, 48 bases in frame from base 1. Sequences MDHEN (CDR1) and SYDVKM (CDR2) are obtained from the germline V gene. The library relied on PCR. Reads for this sample came from an Illumina HiSeq 2500. TCR library preparation used molecular barcoding, with unique molecular identifiers applied to normalize quantification of the TCRbeta repertoire. TCRdb cleaned the public reads at Q25 with fastp, built clones with MiXCR and kept in-frame beta chains. Merged by CDR3 protein, the rows form single entries marked with the most common genes and DNA. For this sample there are roughly 590,000 distinct CDR3 sequences; 16% appear just once. The ten largest clones represent 0.9% to 1.2% of the sample. This clonotype was seen a few times. No antigen is known for it. Base qualities were left out, and no much larger clone turns up one base away.

The chain joins TRBV28 to TRBJ2-7, with 11 bases in between that match TRBD1. The specimen comprised PBMCs from the stem cell graft donor, sampled from the stem cell graft. The receptor was isolated from a human donor who donated a stem cell graft to a child with acute myeloid leukemia. The sequenced DNA: TGTGCCAGCAGTCCGACCCTCGGACAGGGGGCTTACGAGCAGTACGTC. Its translation reads: CASSPTLGQGAYEQYV.